The subject of this entry is one T cell receptor beta chain. The antigen is undetermined. CDR1 is ENHRY and CDR2 is SYGVKD in the germline V gene. The length of the CDR3 is 13 residues. The ends were cut back, 5 bases at V and 5 bases at J, with 13 bases in the middle. The data are from a study of T cell repertoires in cytomegalovirus infection. Study information: Public TCR beta signatures were indicative of both CMV infection and a matching HLA type. Study-level findings and limits: Frequencies of public TCR beta families were cumulated, and this identified carriers of CMV plus the relevant HLA.

Each CDR3 protein is one row after TCRdb ran MiXCR on the reads. The profile covers around 430,000 distinct CDR3 sequences, with more than 40% appearing a single time and approximately 40% taken by the ten largest. This sequence originates from a human donor in good health (CMV status not recorded). Some clones in this sample may be carry-over from other donors' samples. The input for sequencing was cultured PBMCs, taken from culture after CMV antigen stimulation. The V and J genes are TRBV10-3 and TRBJ2-7, with a possible D match to TRBD2 (5 bases). CDR3 protein: CAISRERTNEQYF. The CDR3, as DNA: TGTGCCATCAGTCGGGAACGAACGAACGAGCAGTACTTC.